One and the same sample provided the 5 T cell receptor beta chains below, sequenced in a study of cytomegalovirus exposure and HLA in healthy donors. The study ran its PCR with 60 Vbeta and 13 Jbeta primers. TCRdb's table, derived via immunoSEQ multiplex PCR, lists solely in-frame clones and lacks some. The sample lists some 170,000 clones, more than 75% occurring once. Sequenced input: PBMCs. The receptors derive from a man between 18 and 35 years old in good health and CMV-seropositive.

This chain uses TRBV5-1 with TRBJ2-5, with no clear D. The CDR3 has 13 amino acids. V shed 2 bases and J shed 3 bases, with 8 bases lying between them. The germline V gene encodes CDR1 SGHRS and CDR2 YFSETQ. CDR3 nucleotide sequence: TGCGCCAGCAGCTTCATGGCGGAAGAGACCCAGTACTTC. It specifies CASSFMAEETQYF.

CDR3 residues: CAISTGTSGDTDTQYF. The CDR3 bases are TGTGCCATCAGTACCGGGACTAGCGGGGACACAGATACGCAGTATTTT. The V gene is TRBV10-3, the J gene TRBJ2-3; 13 nucleotides agree with TRBD2. Germline CDR1 and CDR2: ENHRY and SYGVKD. The CDR3 runs 16 residues. Trimming at V came to 5 bases and at J to 2 bases, leaving 4 bases not matched to a gene.

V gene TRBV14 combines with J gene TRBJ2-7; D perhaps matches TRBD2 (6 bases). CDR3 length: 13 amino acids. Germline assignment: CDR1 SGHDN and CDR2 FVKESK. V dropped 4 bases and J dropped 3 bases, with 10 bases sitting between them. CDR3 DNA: TGTGCCAGCAGCCTGGGACTCCTCTACGAGCAGTACTTC. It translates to CASSLGLLYEQYF.

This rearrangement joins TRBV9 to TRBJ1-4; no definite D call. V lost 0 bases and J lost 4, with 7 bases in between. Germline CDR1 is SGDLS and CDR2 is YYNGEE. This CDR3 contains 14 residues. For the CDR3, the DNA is TGTGCCAGCAGCGTAGAGCTAAATAATGAAAAACTGTTTTTT. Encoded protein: CASSVELNNEKLFF.

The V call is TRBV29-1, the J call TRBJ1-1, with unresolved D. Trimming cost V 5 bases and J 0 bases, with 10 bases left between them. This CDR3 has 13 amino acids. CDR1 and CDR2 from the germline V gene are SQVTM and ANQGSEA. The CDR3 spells CSVLPDLNTEAFF. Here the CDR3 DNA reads TGCAGCGTTCTCCCTGACTTGAACACTGAAGCTTTCTTT.